This T cell receptor beta chain appears in the sequencing data of a study of early T cells in non-severe SARS-CoV-2 infection. Study details: The chains were unpaired, and the sequenced material was bulk RNA from unsorted whole blood.

The germline gives CDR1 MNHNS, CDR2 SASEGT. The trim removed 7 bases at V and 4 bases at J, leaving 16 bases unmatched. CDR3 length: 17 amino acids. Individual cDNA molecules carried attached unique molecular identifiers. One entry per CDR3 protein results from TCRdb running MiXCR on the 5' RACE reads. Of about 110,000 distinct CDR3 sequences in the sample, 9.5% to 13% were seen once. This chain joins TRBV6-1 and TRBJ2-1; 7 bases are a match to TRBD2. Specimen: whole blood. This TCR came from an adult who was a healthcare worker with PCR-confirmed SARS-CoV-2 infection or an uninfected control (not recorded which). The CDR3 protein is CASKGGAGAGMYNEQFF. In DNA, the CDR3 is TGTGCCAGCAAGGGAGGCGCGGGAGCGGGAATGTACAATGAGCAGTTCTTC.